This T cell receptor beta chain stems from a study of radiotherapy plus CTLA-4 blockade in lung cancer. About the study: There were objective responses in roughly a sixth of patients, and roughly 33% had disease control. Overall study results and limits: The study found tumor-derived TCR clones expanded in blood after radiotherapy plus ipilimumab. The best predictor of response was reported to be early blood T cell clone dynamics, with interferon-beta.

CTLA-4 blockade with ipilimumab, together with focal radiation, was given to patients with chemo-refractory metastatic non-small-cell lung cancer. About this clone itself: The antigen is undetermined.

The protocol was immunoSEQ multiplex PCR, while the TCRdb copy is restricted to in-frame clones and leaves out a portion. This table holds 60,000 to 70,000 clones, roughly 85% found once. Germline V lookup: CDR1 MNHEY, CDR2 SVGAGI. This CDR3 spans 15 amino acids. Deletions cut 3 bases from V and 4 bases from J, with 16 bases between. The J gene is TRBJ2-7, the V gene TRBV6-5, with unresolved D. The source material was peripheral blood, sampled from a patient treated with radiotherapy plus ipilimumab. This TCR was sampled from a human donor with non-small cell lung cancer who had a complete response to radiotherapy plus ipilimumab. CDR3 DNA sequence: TGTGCCAGCAGTTATCTTGCCTCGCCCTCGTACGAGCAGTACTTC. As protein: CASSYLASPSYEQYF.